The 10 T cell receptor beta chains below all came from one sample that was sequenced in a study of T cell changes during pregnancy in multiple sclerosis. Sequencing used immunoSEQ multiplex PCR; TCRdb keeps in-frame clones, though not all of them. The sample comprises some 80,000 clones, about 89% of which are singletons, and roughly 2.5% rests with the top ten. Sequenced material: peripheral blood, taken in the first trimester of pregnancy. These receptors all come from a female donor with multiple sclerosis, enrolled in a pregnancy study.

The table lists this clone with a count of one. The chain recombines TRBV28 with TRBJ2-2; D not resolved. There are 12 residues in the CDR3. Per germline, CDR1 MDHEN and CDR2 SYDVKM. V was pared by 9 bases and J by 4 bases, with 9 bases between. Here the CDR3 DNA reads TGTGCCAGTGAAGTCAGCACCGGGGAGCTGTTTTTT. Translation gives CASEVSTGELFF.

The J gene is TRBJ1-2, the V gene TRBV2; TRBD1 might be the D (6 bases). Germline assignment: CDR1 SNHLY and CDR2 FYNNEI. V was cut by 8 bases and J by 5 bases, with 18 bases left in between. The length of the CDR3 is 14 residues. The CDR3 region is CASDETGMTYGYTF. The CDR3 bases are TGTGCCAGCGATGAGACAGGTATGACGTATGGCTACACCTTC.

The V and J genes are TRBV30 and TRBJ1-5, with TRBD1 matching 9 bases. The germline gives CDR1 GTSNPN, CDR2 SVGIG (reference sequence). CDR3 length equals 19 residues. With 2 bases clipped from V and 0 bases from J, the junction kept 14 bases outside the gene matches. CDR3 bases: TGTGCCTGGAGTTTAACCGGGACAGGGCCCAACTATAGCAATCAGCCCCAGCATTTT. Its translation: CAWSLTGTGPNYSNQPQHF.

The J gene is TRBJ1-4, the V gene TRBV2; D is unclear. The CDR3 is 13 amino acids. V gave up 8 bases and J gave up 6 bases, with 13 bases separating them. Germline CDR1 SNHLY, CDR2 FYNNEI. Here the CDR3 DNA reads TGTGCCAGCGGCCGTGGGCTATATGAAAAACTGTTTTTT. This gives the protein CASGRGLYEKLFF.

CDR3 sequence: CASSLGRGYEQYF. The DNA of the CDR3 is TGTGCCAGCAGCTTAGGCAGGGGCTACGAGCAGTACTTC. This sequence joins TRBV7-3 and TRBJ2-7; possible D gene TRBD1, 6 bases. V shed 2 bases and J shed 3 bases, with 8 bases lying between them. Per germline, CDR1 SGHTA and CDR2 FQGTGA. The CDR3 is 13 residues long. The entire variable domain, with the rest obtained from reference TRBV7-3 and TRBJ2-7, is as follows: GAGVSQTPSNKVTEKGKYVELRCDPISGHTALYWYRQSLGQGPEFLIYFQGTGAADDSGLPNDRFFAVRPEGSVSTLKIQRTERGDSAVYLCASSLGRGYEQYFGPGTRLTVT.

This chain joins TRBV6-1 and TRBJ2-1; D may be TRBD2 (6 bases). The V end lost 4 bases, the J end lost 3 bases, and 13 bases lay between the germline ends. CDR3 length: 15 residues. CDR1 is MNHNS and CDR2 is SASEGT in the germline V gene. This CDR3 is CASSVMDGGYNEQFF. The CDR3 DNA reads TGTGCCAGCAGTGTTATGGACGGGGGCTACAATGAGCAGTTCTTC.

This clone was found once. This sequence joins TRBV7-3 and TRBJ2-2; TRBD2 matches 8 bases. This CDR3 is built from 15 residues. Germline V lookup: CDR1 SGHTA, CDR2 FQGTGA. Trimming removed 2 bases from V and 4 bases from J; junction bases left unmatched: 3. The CDR3 coding sequence is TGTGCCAGCAGCTTATACGGGAGGGGCACCGGGGAGCTGTTTTTT. Amino acids: CASSLYGRGTGELFF.

This sequence joins TRBV9 and TRBJ1-1, with 8 positions matching TRBD1. Trimming at V came to 3 bases and at J to 7 bases, leaving 8 bases not matched to a gene. The CDR3 spans 14 residues. Germline lookup yields CDR1 SGDLS and CDR2 YYNGEE. The CDR3 loop reads CASSGGTGEGEAFF. CDR3 nucleotide sequence: TGTGCCAGCAGCGGCGGGACAGGCGAGGGTGAAGCTTTCTTT.

The J gene is TRBJ2-7, the V gene TRBV6-1; 7 bases align to TRBD1. CDR1 and CDR2 (germline): MNHNS, SASEGT. The CDR3 is 13 residues long. Trimming cost V 7 bases and J 3 bases; bases outside gene matches: 6. CDR3 protein: CASTTGVDYEQYF. CDR3 bases: TGTGCCAGCACTACAGGGGTTGACTACGAGCAGTACTTC.

The V gene is TRBV6-6, the J gene TRBJ1-4; a possible D gene is TRBD1 (5 bases). Germline assignment: CDR1 MNHNY and CDR2 SVGAGI (reference sequence). CDR3 length: 12 residues. DNA for the CDR3: TGTGCTTCTCGGGCGGGGACTGAAAAACTGTTTTTT. The encoded protein is CASRAGTEKLFF.